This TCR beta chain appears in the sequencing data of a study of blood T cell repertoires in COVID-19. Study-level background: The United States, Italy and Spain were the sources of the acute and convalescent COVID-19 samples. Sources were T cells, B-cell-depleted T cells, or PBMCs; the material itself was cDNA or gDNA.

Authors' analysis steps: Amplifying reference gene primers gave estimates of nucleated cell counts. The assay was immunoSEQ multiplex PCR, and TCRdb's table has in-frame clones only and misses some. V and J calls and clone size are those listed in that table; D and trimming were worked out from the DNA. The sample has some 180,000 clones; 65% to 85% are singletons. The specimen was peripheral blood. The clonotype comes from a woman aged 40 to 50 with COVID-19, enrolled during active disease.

The CDR3 nucleotides are TGTGCCAGCAGCCAAGTGGGGATTAATACCGGGGATGGCTACACCTTC. Protein product: CASSQVGINTGDGYTF. V and J are TRBV3-1 (or the pseudogene TRBV3-2) and TRBJ1-2; D unresolved. The CDR3 runs 16 residues. Looked up from germline, CDR1 is LGHDT and CDR2 is YNNKEL (reference sequence). The V and J ends lost 1 base and 6 bases respectively, with 18 bases between them.